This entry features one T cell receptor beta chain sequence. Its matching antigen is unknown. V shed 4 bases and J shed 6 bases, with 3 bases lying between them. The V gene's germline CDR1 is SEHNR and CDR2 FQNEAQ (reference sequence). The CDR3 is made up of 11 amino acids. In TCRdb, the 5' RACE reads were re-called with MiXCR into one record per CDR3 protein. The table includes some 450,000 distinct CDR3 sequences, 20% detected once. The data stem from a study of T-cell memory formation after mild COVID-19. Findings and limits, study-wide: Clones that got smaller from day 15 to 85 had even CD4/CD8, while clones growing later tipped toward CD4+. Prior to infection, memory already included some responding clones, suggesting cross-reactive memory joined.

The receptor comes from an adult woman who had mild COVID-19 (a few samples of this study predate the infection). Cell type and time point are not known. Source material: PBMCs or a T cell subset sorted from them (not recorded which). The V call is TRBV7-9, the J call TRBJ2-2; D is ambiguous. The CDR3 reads CASSSPGELFF. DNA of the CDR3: TGTGCCAGCAGCTCACCCGGGGAGCTGTTTTTT. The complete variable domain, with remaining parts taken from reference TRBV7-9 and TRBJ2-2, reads DTGVSQNPRHKITKRGQNVTFRCDPISEHNRLYWYRQTLGQGPEFLTYFQNEAQLEKSRLLSDRFSAERPKGSFSTLEIQRTEQGDSAMYLCASSSPGELFFGEGSRLTVL.